These T cell receptor beta chains were read from a single sample in a study of blood T cell repertoires in COVID-19. Profiled with immunoSEQ multiplex PCR; TCRdb holds only in-frame clones, not every one. The sample yields approximately 130,000 clones, roughly 79% seen once. The sequenced material came from peripheral blood. These receptors were taken from a human donor in a cohort sampled during active COVID-19. The CDR3 runs from the conserved cysteine through the conserved F or W. Each record gives: clone size, J gene, V gene, CDR3 protein. The size field is filled for only some rows; it gives once, few, many or a size class.

abundance: .
j_gene: TRBJ1-6
v_gene: TRBV7-2
CDR3aa: CASRQQSGTGGSPLHF

abundance: .
j_gene: TRBJ2-1
v_gene: TRBV3-1/TRBV3-2
CDR3aa: CASSQGTQNNEQFF

abundance: .
j_gene: TRBJ2-5
v_gene: TRBV18
CDR3aa: CASSQQGGETQYF

abundance: .
j_gene: TRBJ2-7
v_gene: TRBV25-1
CDR3aa: CASSEGGTGGVEQYF

abundance: .
j_gene: TRBJ2-2
v_gene: TRBV3-1/TRBV3-2
CDR3aa: CASSQVLAGAINTGELFF

abundance: .
j_gene: TRBJ2-7
v_gene: TRBV5-1
CDR3aa: CASSWRQGQGYEQYF

abundance: .
j_gene: TRBJ1-4
v_gene: TRBV2
CDR3aa: CASGNLGGMTNEKLFF

abundance: .
j_gene: TRBJ2-3
v_gene: TRBV30
CDR3aa: CAYEDRATDTQYF

abundance: .
j_gene: TRBJ2-1
v_gene: TRBV27
CDR3aa: CASSLNEYYHYNEQFF

abundance: few
j_gene: TRBJ2-7
v_gene: TRBV2
CDR3aa: CASSRQGLSYEQYF

abundance: .
j_gene: TRBJ2-7
v_gene: TRBV19
CDR3aa: CASSTPGVRSNEQYF

abundance: .
j_gene: TRBJ2-1
v_gene: TRBV27
CDR3aa: CASKGGGGHSRNEQFF

abundance: .
j_gene: TRBJ2-7
v_gene: TRBV4-2
CDR3aa: CASSQDTGRVYEQYF

abundance: few
j_gene: TRBJ1-5
v_gene: TRBV4-1
CDR3aa: CASSQVAGLEPQHF

abundance: .
j_gene: TRBJ1-2
v_gene: TRBV6-5
CDR3aa: CASSYRRGGYTF

abundance: .
j_gene: TRBJ1-2
v_gene: TRBV6-5
CDR3aa: CASHGGYGYTF

abundance: .
j_gene: TRBJ2-2
v_gene: TRBV5-4
CDR3aa: CASSPSGGQSVGELFF

abundance: once
j_gene: TRBJ1-1
v_gene: TRBV15
CDR3aa: CATSRTGGYTEAFF

abundance: once
j_gene: TRBJ1-1
v_gene: TRBV5-1
CDR3aa: CASSLWAGDGNTEAFF

abundance: .
j_gene: TRBJ2-3
v_gene: TRBV2
CDR3aa: CASSSGGASTDTQYF

abundance: once
j_gene: TRBJ1-5
v_gene: TRBV10-2
CDR3aa: CASSQGNQPQHF

abundance: few
j_gene: TRBJ2-7
v_gene: TRBV27
CDR3aa: CASSHLGTGDYEQYF

abundance: .
j_gene: TRBJ2-3
v_gene: TRBV7-2
CDR3aa: CATGQGEDTQYF

abundance: .
j_gene: TRBJ2-7
v_gene: TRBV5-1
CDR3aa: CASSLDRGRQYF

abundance: once
j_gene: TRBJ2-7
v_gene: TRBV27
CDR3aa: CASSLGQGVYEQYF

abundance: .
j_gene: TRBJ2-7
v_gene: TRBV3-1/TRBV3-2
CDR3aa: CASSFSGGAPRF

abundance: few
j_gene: TRBJ2-7
v_gene: TRBV19
CDR3aa: CASSTPTGVEEQYF

abundance: .
j_gene: TRBJ1-3
v_gene: TRBV3-1/TRBV3-2
CDR3aa: CASSQEAGNSGNTIYF

abundance: .
j_gene: TRBJ2-5
v_gene: TRBV5-8
CDR3aa: CASSLGQGRAQETQYF

abundance: .
j_gene: TRBJ2-3
v_gene: TRBV9
CDR3aa: CASSGQGGIDTQYF

abundance: .
j_gene: TRBJ1-6
v_gene: TRBV3-1/TRBV3-2
CDR3aa: CASSQEQGVSYNSPLHF

abundance: once
j_gene: TRBJ2-1
v_gene: TRBV7-8
CDR3aa: CASSPQGSYYNEQFF

abundance: .
j_gene: TRBJ2-7
v_gene: TRBV6-1
CDR3aa: CASSEAASGADEQYF

abundance: .
j_gene: TRBJ2-7
v_gene: TRBV5-1
CDR3aa: CASSPVAGAYYEQYF

abundance: .
j_gene: TRBJ1-4
v_gene: TRBV28
CDR3aa: CASSLTGSTNEKLFF

abundance: .
j_gene: TRBJ1-1
v_gene: TRBV28
CDR3aa: CASSLSGGSEAFF

abundance: .
j_gene: TRBJ1-1
v_gene: TRBV11-2
CDR3aa: CASSLDRKRYTEAFF

abundance: few
j_gene: TRBJ1-5
v_gene: TRBV28
CDR3aa: CASSPGGAYNQPQHF

abundance: few
j_gene: TRBJ2-4
v_gene: TRBV19
CDR3aa: CASSISGTTFKNIQYF

abundance: few
j_gene: TRBJ2-3
v_gene: TRBV5-1
CDR3aa: CASSLVTGLTDTQYF

abundance: once
j_gene: TRBJ2-1
v_gene: TRBV6-6
CDR3aa: CASSYPGDEQFF